This T cell receptor beta chain was recorded in a study of T cell clones after liver transplantation. Study-level results: In a couple of subjects, few donor cells limited the measurable donor-reactive repertoire.

A remark on this clone: Its target is not known.

Looked up from germline, CDR1 is SGHTA and CDR2 is FQGNSA. This CDR3 has 17 residues. The ends were cut back, 5 bases at V and 0 bases at J, with 16 bases in the middle. Repertoires were generated with immunoSEQ multiplex PCR, while TCRdb's copy carries only in-frame clones and drops some. The table shows 7,000 or so clones, with roughly 70% occurring only once. The source is a human donor who received a liver transplant. The J gene is TRBJ2-2, the V gene TRBV7-2, with D maybe TRBD1 (7 bases). The starting material was CD8+ T cells from blood, obtained before liver transplant. CDR3 bases: TGTGCCAGCAGCACGCGGGACAGACCCACGAACACCGGGGAGCTGTTTTTT. Its translation: CASSTRDRPTNTGELFF.